The 15 T cell receptor beta chains below all came from one sample that was sequenced in a study of vaccination and CD4 T cells after COVID-19. Treatment described: roughly 10-day PBMC culture with coronavirus spike peptide pools or control peptides (ViraFEST assay). The antigens of these receptors remain unknown. Sequencing of DNA taken from cultured CD4+ T cells relied on the Oncomine TCR Beta short-read assay. One entry per CDR3 protein, called by TCRdb with MiXCR from the PCR reads. The sample lists 10,000 to 11,000 distinct CDR3 sequences, around 25% seen once, with approximately 24% in the top ten. The sequences come from CD4+ T cells from blood, cultured in vitro, collected before SARS-CoV-2 vaccination. Receptors originate from a human donor who received a COVID-19 vaccine.

This clonotype occurred a few times. V usage is TRBV6-1 and J usage is TRBJ1-2; tentatively, D is TRBD1 (5 bases). CDR3 length equals 12 residues. The germline gives CDR1 MNHNS, CDR2 SASEGT. Trimming took 11 bases from V and 7 from J, leaving 17 bases between them. For the CDR3, the DNA is TGTGCCGCTACGGGGGGTTTCGGTGGCTACACCTTC. This translates into CAATGGFGGYTF.

The CDR3 reads CASTLDRVRTEAFF. For the CDR3, the DNA is TGTGCCAGCACCCTGGACAGGGTCCGCACTGAAGCTTTCTTT. This sequence joins TRBV6-1 and TRBJ1-1; 8 bases agree with TRBD1. The CDR3 has 14 amino acids. J was trimmed by 4 bases and V by 7 bases; bases with no gene match: 8. Germline V gene sequence: CDR1 MNHNS, CDR2 SASEGT.

CDR3 nucleotides: TGCAGTGCTAGCCCACGGACTAGCGGGGGCCAAGAGACCCAGTACTTC. Encoded protein: CSASPRTSGGQETQYF. The chain joins TRBV20-1 to TRBJ2-5, with 13 bases lining up with TRBD2. The CDR3 contains 16 residues. Germline V gene sequence: CDR1 DFQATT, CDR2 SNEGSKA (reference sequence). Trimming cost V 3 bases and J 1 base; bases outside gene matches: 5.

The gene calls are TRBV6-1 and TRBJ1-6; 8 positions agree with TRBD1. This CDR3 region has 15 residues. Germline trimming cut 5 bases from V and 9 bases from J; bases unmatched to any gene: 9. The germline V gene has CDR1 MNHNS and CDR2 SASEGT. The CDR3 DNA sequence: TGTGCCAGCAGTAATGACAGGGGTGATGGTTCACCCCTCCACTTT. It encodes CASSNDRGDGSPLHF.

The V and J genes are TRBV12-3 or TRBV12-4 and TRBJ2-5; the match to TRBD1 covers 8 bases. Trimming took 5 bases from V and 5 from J; bases not matched to a gene: 10. The length of the CDR3 is 15 residues. This CDR3 reads CASSPRTGIGETQYF. The CDR3 region has the DNA TGTGCCAGCAGTCCCCGGACAGGGATAGGGGAGACCCAGTACTTC.

Concerning this clonotype: The junction departs from the called germline gene at one end, perhaps through a read error. V usage is TRBV20-1 and J usage is TRBJ2-5, with 14 bases that match TRBD2. The CDR3 sequence is 18 residues long. Germline values: CDR1 DFQATT, CDR2 SNEGSKA (reference sequence). CDR3 sequence: CSARDRLAGGQYQEAQYF. The DNA of the CDR3 is TGCAGTGCTAGAGACCGACTAGCGGGGGGGCAATACCAAGAGGCCCAGTACTTC.

This clonotype was observed a handful of times. This sequence joins TRBV6-1 and TRBJ1-2; D is unclear. From germline, CDR1 is MNHNS and CDR2 SASEGT. Trimming shortened V by 0 bases and J by 3 bases, and 14 bases separated the two germline ends. This CDR3 has 16 residues. CDR3 protein: CASSEAEAVPYYGYTF. Here the CDR3 DNA reads TGTGCCAGCAGTGAAGCGGAGGCAGTACCTTACTATGGCTACACCTTC.

This clonotype came up a few times. This sequence joins TRBV15 and TRBJ1-4; no definite D call. CDR3 size: 12 residues. Germline V gives CDR1 LNHNV, CDR2 YYDKDF (reference sequence). Trimming cost V 0 bases and J 10 bases, with 6 bases left between them. This CDR3 is CATSREFGKLFF. The CDR3 bases are TGTGCCACCAGCAGAGAGTTCGGAAAACTGTTTTTT.

This chain uses TRBV12-3 or TRBV12-4 with TRBJ2-5, with D uncertain. The length of the CDR3 is 13 residues. Trimming took off 3 bases at V and 5 bases at J, with 10 bases between the two ends. CDR3 amino acids: CASSFGQAETQYF. The CDR3 nucleotides are TGTGCCAGCAGTTTTGGTCAGGCGGAGACCCAGTACTTC.

The chain has TRBV3-1 and TRBJ2-3; the match to TRBD1 covers 9 bases. CDR3 length: 15 amino acids. The V and J ends lost 4 bases and 1 base, in that order; junction bases with no gene match: 3. Germline V gene sequence: CDR1 LGHDT, CDR2 YNNKEL (reference sequence). CDR3 residues: CASSRRDRGTDTQYF. The CDR3 coding sequence is TGTGCCAGCAGCCGCCGGGACAGGGGCACAGATACGCAGTATTTT.

CDR3 in DNA: TGTGCCAGCAGTAACAGGGGAGGAACTAATGAAAAACTGTTTTTT. This codes for CASSNRGGTNEKLFF. The rearrangement joins TRBV27 to TRBJ1-4; the match to TRBD1 covers 7 bases. The CDR3 spans 15 residues. V was clipped by 5 bases and J by 1 base; unmatched bases: 4. The germline gives CDR1 MNHEY, CDR2 SMNVEV (reference sequence).

This clonotype was counted a few times. This chain joins TRBV2 and TRBJ1-4; no clear D gene. The germline gives CDR1 SNHLY, CDR2 FYNNEI. V gave up 0 bases and J gave up 11 bases, with 13 bases separating them. This CDR3 has 14 amino acids. The CDR3 spells CASSEASRVGKLFF. CDR3 nucleotides: TGTGCCAGCAGTGAAGCATCAAGGGTTGGGAAACTGTTTTTT.

The chain carries TRBV20-1 and TRBJ2-1; 7 bases agree with TRBD2. Germline V lookup: CDR1 DFQATT, CDR2 SNEGSKA (reference sequence). This CDR3 comprises 15 residues. The trim removed 1 base at V and 0 bases at J, leaving 3 bases unmatched. CDR3 coding DNA: TGCAGTGCTAGAGGTGGACTAGTCTCCTACAATGAGCAGTTCTTC. Protein sequence: CSARGGLVSYNEQFF.

This chain joins TRBV2 and TRBJ1-6; maybe TRBD1 (6 bases). This CDR3 is built from 13 residues. V was cut by 7 bases and J by 9 bases, with 13 bases left in between. Germline V gives CDR1 SNHLY, CDR2 FYNNEI. CDR3 in DNA: TGTGCCAGCAAAGGACAGCAGCGTTCACCCCTCCACTTT. As protein: CASKGQQRSPLHF.

This clonotype was seen a few times. The V call is TRBV6-5, the J call TRBJ1-2; D is possibly TRBD1 (6 bases). Trimming cost V 2 bases and J 5 bases, with 12 bases left between them. The CDR3 runs to 14 residues. Germline lookup yields CDR1 MNHEY and CDR2 SVGAGI. In DNA form, the CDR3 reads TGTGCCAGCAGTTACGGGGGGCGAGGGTATGGCTACACCTTC. It specifies CASSYGGRGYGYTF.